This T cell receptor (beta chain) was documented in a study of identical twins. The sample holds a few counts of this clonotype. The germline CDR1 and CDR2 sequences are DFQATT and SNEGSKA (reference sequence). The CDR3 runs to 12 residues. Trimming pared 6 bases from V and 1 base from J, leaving 10 bases between. TCRdb recomputed calls from the 5' RACE reads with MiXCR, one row per CDR3 protein. The table lists around 220,000 distinct CDR3 sequences, roughly a tenth of them singletons. Sequencing was performed on memory T cells sorted from blood. This chain joins TRBV20-1 and TRBJ2-7; possible D gene TRBD1, 6 bases. The TCR was taken from a middle-aged man in good health. The CDR3 loop is CSAGDISYEQYF. The CDR3 DNA sequence: TGCAGTGCGGGGGACATATCCTACGAGCAGTACTTC.